One and the same sample provided the 3 T cell receptor beta chains below, sequenced in a study of glioma-infiltrating T cells after dendritic cell vaccination. Sequencing was performed with immunoSEQ multiplex PCR; in TCRdb, only in-frame clones are kept and a portion is missing. This sample has roughly 100,000 clones, with about 85% found just once. This sample comprised blood, obtained before dendritic cell vaccination. Source of these receptors: a human donor with glioblastoma.

The rearrangement joins TRBV15 to TRBJ2-7; D is possibly TRBD1 (6 bases). There are 16 residues in the CDR3. Deletions cut 1 base from V and 1 base from J, with 14 bases between. CDR1 is LNHNV, CDR2 YYDKDF, per germline (reference sequence). In nucleotides, the CDR3 is TGTGCCACCAGCAGAGTTCCCCACACAGGGTCCTACGAGCAGTACTTC. This codes for CATSRVPHTGSYEQYF.

This rearrangement joins TRBV7-6 to TRBJ2-1; 7 nucleotides align to TRBD2. There are 19 residues in the CDR3. V trimming: 3 bases; J trimming: 0 bases; junction bases outside the gene matches: 14. From germline, CDR1 is SGHVS and CDR2 FNYEAQ. CDR3 loop: CASSLLHPQRDSSYNEQFF. The DNA for the CDR3 is TGTGCCAGCAGCTTGCTACACCCCCAGCGGGATAGCTCCTACAATGAGCAGTTCTTC.

V usage is TRBV19 and J usage is TRBJ2-7, with D possibly TRBD2 on 5 matching bases. Trimming took off 3 bases at V and 2 bases at J, with 11 bases between the two ends. Germline V lookup: CDR1 LNHDA, CDR2 SQIVND (reference sequence). This CDR3 comprises 14 residues. CDR3 sequence: CASSIMDGTYEQYF. The CDR3 DNA reads TGTGCCAGTAGTATCATGGACGGGACCTACGAGCAGTACTTC. The full variable domain, with the rest looked up from reference TRBV19 and TRBJ2-7, is DGGITQSPKYLFRKEGQNVTLSCEQNLNHDAMYWYRQDPGQGLRLIYYSQIVNDFQKGDIAEGYSVSREKKESFPLTVTSAQKNPTAFYLCASSIMDGTYEQYFGPGTRLTVT.